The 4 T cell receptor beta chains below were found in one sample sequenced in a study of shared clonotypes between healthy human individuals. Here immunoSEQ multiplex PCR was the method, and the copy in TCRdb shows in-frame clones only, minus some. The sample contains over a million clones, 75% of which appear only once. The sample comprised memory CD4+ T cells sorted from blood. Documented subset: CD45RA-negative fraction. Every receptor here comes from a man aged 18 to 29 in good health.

CDR3 sequence reads: CSVETRNEQFF. The CDR3 nucleotides read TGCAGCGTAGAAACTCGCAATGAGCAGTTCTTC. The V gene is TRBV29-1, the J gene TRBJ2-1; no firm D call. Trimming left V 6 bases short and J 6 bases short, with 9 bases between. This CDR3 has 11 residues. The germline V gene has CDR1 SQVTM and CDR2 ANQGSEA.

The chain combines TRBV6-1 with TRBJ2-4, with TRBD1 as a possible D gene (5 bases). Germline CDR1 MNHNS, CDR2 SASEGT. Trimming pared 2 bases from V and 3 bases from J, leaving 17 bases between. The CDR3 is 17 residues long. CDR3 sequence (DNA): TGTGCCAGCAGTGAAAAGTACAAGGGGTTCGACAAAAACATTCAGTACTTC. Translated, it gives CASSEKYKGFDKNIQYF.

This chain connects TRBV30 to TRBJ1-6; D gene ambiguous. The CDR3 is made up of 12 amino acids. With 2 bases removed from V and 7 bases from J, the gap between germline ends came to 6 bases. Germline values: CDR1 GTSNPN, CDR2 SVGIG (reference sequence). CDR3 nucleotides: TGTGCCTGGAGTCCACAAAATTCACCCCTCCACTTT. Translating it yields CAWSPQNSPLHF.

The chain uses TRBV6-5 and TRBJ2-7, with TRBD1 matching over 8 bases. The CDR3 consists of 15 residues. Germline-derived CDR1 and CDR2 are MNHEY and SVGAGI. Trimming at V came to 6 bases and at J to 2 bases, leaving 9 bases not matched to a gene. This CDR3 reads CASSRIGQGPYEQYF. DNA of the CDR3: TGTGCCAGCAGCCGAATCGGACAGGGTCCCTACGAGCAGTACTTC.